Given below is one T cell receptor (beta chain) in context. Antigen specificity is unknown. This may come from a read error, since a much larger clone is one base off. This entry is derived from a study of regulatory T cells in long-lasting Graves disease. Background on the study: Persistence in Graves' disease required over 5 years of antithyroid drugs plus positive TSH receptor antibodies. Study-wide results and limits: Reduced TCR diversity was observed in persistent Graves' patients versus newly diagnosed patients.

The CDR3 is 14 residues long. Germline CDR1 reads MNHEY; CDR2 reads SVGEGT. The sample's time point: persistent/refractory GD, antithyroid drugs over 5 years with positive TRAb. Generation of the TCR library employed RNA extracted from PBMCs. Patients were enrolled at an endocrinology department in Xi'an, China. The TCR beta library used iRepertoire HTBI primers with Arm-PCR amplification of CDR3. TCRdb processed the multiplex PCR reads anew with MiXCR; each CDR3 protein has one entry. Of a few hundred thousand distinct CDR3 sequences in the sample, roughly a quarter were seen once. The origin of this receptor is a female donor with Graves disease. The source material was peripheral blood mononuclear cells (PBMCs), sampled when the disease was refractory, from a patient treated with antithyroid drugs. The J gene is TRBJ1-1, the V gene TRBV6-2 or TRBV6-3, with D hard to call. The CDR3 DNA is TGTGCCAGCACCAAAGACGGCGGGAACACTGGAGCTTTCTTT. It translates to CASTKDGGNTGAFF.